These 22 T cell receptor beta chains came from one sample sequenced in a study of control samples from healthy donors and cancer patients. Data came from immunoSEQ multiplex PCR; TCRdb stores just in-frame clones and leaves some out. Among roughly 70,000 clones listed, 84% were seen once. The sequencing sample was made of blood. These receptors all stem from a man in his fifties in good health.

The rearrangement links TRBV30 to TRBJ1-6; 10 bases are shared with TRBD1. The germline V gene has CDR1 GTSNPN and CDR2 SVGIG (reference sequence). This CDR3 comprises 16 residues. Trimming cost V 2 bases and J 7 bases; bases outside gene matches: 8. This chain's CDR3 is CAWSPPGTGANSPLHF. CDR3 nucleotide sequence: TGTGCCTGGAGTCCTCCAGGGACAGGGGCAAATTCACCCCTCCACTTT.

This chain connects TRBV19 to TRBJ2-7, with TRBD2 matching 8 bases. CDR1 is LNHDA and CDR2 is SQIVND in the germline V gene (reference sequence). This CDR3 has 15 amino acids. Losses at the gene ends were 4 bases for V and 6 bases for J; bases not matched to a gene: 11. The CDR3 reads CASSKAPGLAREQYF. CDR3 DNA sequence: TGTGCCAGTAGTAAGGCCCCTGGACTAGCTCGCGAGCAGTACTTC.

The chain combines TRBV30 with TRBJ1-5, with TRBD1 matching over 10 bases. Unmatched junction bases numbered 4, after V lost 1 base and J lost 7 bases. Germline loops: CDR1 GTSNPN, CDR2 SVGIG (reference sequence). The CDR3 sequence is 14 residues long. The chain's CDR3 is CAWSGDRGLQPQHF. Here the CDR3 DNA reads TGTGCCTGGAGTGGTGACAGGGGGCTCCAGCCCCAGCATTTT.

The chain employs TRBV7-9 and TRBJ2-3; TRBD1 aligns across 7 bases. Germline CDR1 SEHNR, CDR2 FQNEAQ (reference sequence). The CDR3 has 15 residues. The J segment lost 0 bases and the V segment lost 6 bases, leaving 6 bases of the junction unmatched. The CDR3: CASSGWGQSTDTQYF. CDR3 in DNA: TGTGCCAGCAGTGGTTGGGGACAGAGCACAGATACGCAGTATTTT.

This chain connects TRBV9 to TRBJ1-2; maybe TRBD1 (6 bases). The CDR3 runs 15 residues. The germline V gene encodes CDR1 SGDLS and CDR2 YYNGEE. Trimming took 0 bases from V and 7 from J, leaving 16 bases between them. The DNA for the CDR3 is TGTGCCAGCAGCGTAGCCCTGGGGGGGGGCGGTGGCTACACCTTC. Its translation: CASSVALGGGGGYTF. The whole variable domain, remainder taken from reference TRBV9 and TRBJ1-2, is DSGVTQTPKHLITATGQRVTLRCSPRSGDLSVYWYQQSLDQGLQFLIQYYNGEERAKGNILERFSAQQFPDLHSELNLSSLELGDSALYFCASSVALGGGGGYTFGSGTRLTVV.

The chain has TRBV15 and TRBJ2-5, with 7 bases aligning to TRBD1. Per germline, CDR1 LNHNV and CDR2 YYDKDF (reference sequence). The V gene end was trimmed by 4 bases and the J gene end by 5 bases; junction bases not matched to a gene: 7. This CDR3 region has 14 residues. CDR3 in amino acids: CATSTQTGTETQYF. CDR3 sequence (DNA): TGTGCCACCAGCACCCAGACAGGGACGGAGACCCAGTACTTC.

Note on this clone: Other DNA sequences in this specimen translate into the identical CDR3. V and J are TRBV6-5 and TRBJ2-7, with 7 bases that match TRBD1. This CDR3 has 13 amino acids. The V gene end was trimmed by 8 bases and the J gene end by 4 bases; junction bases not matched to a gene: 8. CDR1 and CDR2 from the germline V gene are MNHEY and SVGAGI. The CDR3: CASVDRAWYEQYF. CDR3 DNA sequence: TGTGCCAGCGTCGACAGGGCTTGGTACGAGCAGTACTTC.

V gene TRBV6-7 combines with J gene TRBJ1-1; D possibly corresponds to TRBD1 (6 bases). TRBV6-7 is an ORF, and what it does is uncertain. The V end was cut by 2 bases, the J end by 4 bases, with 11 bases between. This CDR3 comprises 14 residues. The CDR3 DNA follows: TGTGCCAGCAGTTACCCGGAAGGGGGCACTGAAGCTTTCTTT. It specifies CASSYPEGGTEAFF.

The chain is built from TRBV7-3 and TRBJ2-2; D is perhaps TRBD2 (6 bases). V was cut by 2 bases and J by 4 bases, with 11 bases left in between. Germline values: CDR1 SGHTA, CDR2 FQGTGA. The CDR3 runs 15 residues. The CDR3 sequence: CASSLERVPTGELFF. The CDR3 coding sequence is TGTGCCAGCAGCTTAGAGCGGGTTCCCACCGGGGAGCTGTTTTTT.

V gene TRBV9 combines with J gene TRBJ1-2; a possible D gene is TRBD1 (6 bases). CDR1 SGDLS and CDR2 YYNGEE come from the germline V gene. V dropped 3 bases and J dropped 0 bases, with 18 bases sitting between them. CDR3 size: 17 residues. This CDR3 reads CASSASTGGAANYGYTF. CDR3 in DNA: TGTGCCAGCAGCGCGTCGACAGGTGGGGCGGCTAACTATGGCTACACCTTC.

The rearrangement joins TRBV27 to TRBJ1-6, with D hard to call. V was shortened by 2 bases and J by 4 bases, with 6 bases between the two germline ends. This CDR3 has 14 amino acids. CDR1 MNHEY and CDR2 SMNVEV come from the germline V gene (reference sequence). CDR3 sequence reads: CASSLGPYNSPLHF. DNA for the CDR3: TGTGCCAGCAGTTTAGGTCCTTATAATTCACCCCTCCACTTT.

The rearrangement joins TRBV18 to TRBJ1-2; tentative D call: TRBD1 (5 bases). With 1 base removed from V and 8 bases from J, the gap between germline ends came to 11 bases. This CDR3 region has 13 residues. Germline values: CDR1 KGHSH, CDR2 LQKENI. The CDR3: CASSPRQGDGYTF. CDR3 nucleotides: TGTGCCAGCTCACCACGGCAGGGAGACGGCTACACCTTC.

The chain is built from TRBV27 and TRBJ2-1, with D tentatively TRBD1 (6 bases). The CDR3 runs to 15 residues. V lost 2 bases and J 4 bases, leaving 12 bases between the germline ends. In germline, CDR1 is MNHEY, CDR2 SMNVEV (reference sequence). CDR3 in amino acids: CASSLRTAKYNEQFF. CDR3 sequence (DNA): TGTGCCAGCAGTTTAAGGACAGCGAAATACAATGAGCAGTTCTTC.

The genes are TRBV10-3 and TRBJ1-2; D unresolved. The CDR3 loop spans 14 amino acids. Germline CDR1 and CDR2: ENHRY and SYGVKD. V lost 0 bases, J lost 1 base, and 6 bases lay in between. The CDR3 DNA sequence: TGTGCCATCAGTGAGTCGTCAAGTAACTATGGCTACACCTTC. It translates to CAISESSSNYGYTF.

The chain recombines TRBV7-2 with TRBJ2-3; D is uncertain. The CDR3 is made up of 14 amino acids. Trimming left V 7 bases short and J 4 bases short, with 15 bases between. Germline assignment: CDR1 SGHTA and CDR2 FQGNSA. CDR3 sequence reads: CASIPSSLSDTQYF. As DNA, the CDR3 is TGTGCCAGCATCCCCAGCTCTCTTTCAGATACGCAGTATTTT.

Concerning this clone itself: The junction does not match germline at one end; this may be a read error. The gene calls are TRBV7-2 and TRBJ2-3, with a tentative D call TRBD1 (6 bases). CDR1 is SGHTA and CDR2 is FQGNSA in the germline V gene. This CDR3 has 15 amino acids. As DNA, the CDR3 is TGTGCCAGCATCTTAGTTGGGGGCGGTGAAGATACGCAGTATTTT. Protein sequence: CASILVGGGEDTQYF. The variable domain in full, completed from reference TRBV7-2 and TRBJ2-3, reads GAGVSQSPSNKVTEKGKDVELRCDPISGHTALYWYRQSLGQGLEFLIYFQGNSAPDKSGLPSDRFSAERTGGSVSTLTIQRTQQEDSAVYLCASILVGGGEDTQYFGPGTRLTVL.

A word on this clone: The junction differs from germline at one of its ends, possibly a read error. The identical CDR3 is also encoded by other nucleotide sequences in the sample. The chain joins TRBV12-3 or TRBV12-4 to TRBJ1-2; the match to TRBD1 covers 7 bases. This CDR3 comprises 13 residues. The DNA for the CDR3 is TGCGCCAGCAGTTTGGAGGGGGCGGATGGCTACACCTTC. It translates to CASSLEGADGYTF.

CDR3 DNA: TGTGCCAGCAGCCCTGAGGGCAGGGGGGAGACCCAGTACTTC. The encoded protein is CASSPEGRGETQYF. V usage is TRBV5-4 and J usage is TRBJ2-5; 7 bases line up with TRBD1. Germline V gene sequence: CDR1 SGHNT, CDR2 YYREEE (reference sequence). Trimming removed 4 bases from V and 5 bases from J; junction bases left unmatched: 8. The CDR3 totals 14 residues. The whole variable domain, filled in from reference TRBV5-4 and TRBJ2-5, reads ETGVTQSPTHLIKTRGQQVTLRCSSQSGHNTVSWYQQALGQGPQFIFQYYREEENGRGNFPPRFSGLQFPNYSSELNVNALELDDSALYLCASSPEGRGETQYFGPGTRLLVL.

The rearrangement links TRBV6-1 to TRBJ1-6; a possible D gene is TRBD1 (5 bases). CDR3 length equals 19 residues. Germline loops: CDR1 MNHNS, CDR2 SASEGT. Trimming took off 3 bases at V and 0 bases at J, with 18 bases between the two ends. In DNA, the CDR3 is TGTGCCAGCAGTGACCGACAGATGCGTGGGGTCTCCTATAATTCACCCCTCCACTTT. Protein sequence: CASSDRQMRGVSYNSPLHF.

The rearrangement links TRBV13 to TRBJ1-4; 7 nucleotides match TRBD1. With V trimmed by 3 bases and J by 5 bases, 3 bases remained unmatched. CDR3 length equals 14 residues. Germline values: CDR1 PRHDT, CDR2 FYEKMQ (reference sequence). CDR3 sequence reads: CASSFRQGNEKLFF. The CDR3 coding sequence is TGTGCCAGCAGCTTCAGACAGGGAAATGAAAAACTGTTTTTT.

The genes are TRBV6-5 and TRBJ2-5; 8 bases are shared with TRBD2. The germline CDR1 and CDR2 sequences are MNHEY and SVGAGI. The junction had 9 bases not matched to a gene; V was cut back by 4 bases and J by 5 bases. The CDR3 is 15 amino acids. CDR3 in amino acids: CASSSPAGVVETQYF. DNA of the CDR3: TGTGCCAGCAGTTCCCCAGCGGGAGTAGTGGAGACCCAGTACTTC.

The gene calls are TRBV7-9 and TRBJ2-2, with D perhaps matching TRBD2 (5 bases). Germline V gene sequence: CDR1 SEHNR, CDR2 FQNEAQ (reference sequence). There are 12 residues in the CDR3. The V end lost 3 bases, the J end lost 10 bases, and 9 bases lay between the germline ends. The CDR3 here is CASSFGGAELFF. The CDR3 region has the DNA TGTGCCAGCAGCTTTGGAGGCGCGGAGCTGTTTTTT.